The clone carrying this T cell receptor beta chain was recorded at least ten times. Its antigen remains unknown. This record belongs to a study of early T cells in non-severe SARS-CoV-2 infection. At the level of the study: RNA in bulk from unsorted whole blood was sequenced, and chains were unpaired.

Study results and limitations: Anti-spike CD8 responses were favored by VDJdb matching, which missed private and CD4 specificities.

This CDR3 has 14 residues. Per germline, CDR1 SGHAT and CDR2 FQNNGV. V lost 5 bases, J lost 2 bases, and 10 bases lay in between. Individual cDNA molecules received unique molecular identifiers. TCRdb recomputed calls from the 5' RACE reads with MiXCR, one row per CDR3 protein. The sample has approximately 85,000 distinct CDR3 sequences, around an eighth seen once. This sequence originates from an adult who was a healthcare worker with PCR-confirmed SARS-CoV-2 infection or an uninfected control (not recorded which). Sequences were obtained from whole blood. The chain combines TRBV11-2 with TRBJ2-1, with D hard to call. CDR3 DNA sequence: TGTGCCAGCAGCCCATCCGGGCCCTACAATGAGCAGTTCTTC. Its protein product is CASSPSGPYNEQFF.